Below are 28 T cell receptor beta chains sequenced from a single sample in a study of T cell responses to AZD1222 COVID-19 vaccine. Profiling relied on immunoSEQ multiplex PCR, and the TCRdb table lists in-frame clones only, not all of them. The sample lists 120,000 or so clones; 88% were seen once. Sequences were derived from peripheral blood, sampled on day 0 of AZD1222 vaccination. These receptors all come from an adult in good health.

The chain couples TRBV4-2 to TRBJ2-3, with D perhaps being TRBD1 or TRBD2 (6 bases each). Trimming took 4 bases from V and 1 from J, leaving 18 bases between them. This CDR3 is built from 17 residues. Germline CDR1 and CDR2: LGHNA and YNFKEQ. CDR3 sequence reads: CASSRIWGASGTDTQYF. The CDR3 DNA reads as TGTGCCAGCAGCCGGATATGGGGGGCTAGCGGCACAGATACGCAGTATTTT.

This clone was seen only once. The J gene is TRBJ1-4, the V gene TRBV4-1, with D possibly being TRBD1 (5 bases). CDR3 size: 17 residues. Per the germline V gene, CDR1 is MGHRA and CDR2 is YSYEKL. The ends were cut back, 4 bases at V and 3 bases at J, with 18 bases in the middle. The CDR3 DNA reads TGCGCCAGCAGCCGCTTATTGGTGAGGGACCCTAATGAAAAACTGTTTTTT. Its protein is CASSRLLVRDPNEKLFF.

The V call is TRBV5-5, the J call TRBJ1-1, with D perhaps matching TRBD1 (5 bases). The V gene lost 0 bases and the J gene lost 4 bases, with 10 bases spanning the gap. CDR3 length: 14 residues. Per germline, CDR1 SGHKS and CDR2 YYEKEE (reference sequence). The CDR3 reads CASSLATGPTEAFF. For the CDR3, the DNA is TGTGCCAGCAGCTTGGCGACGGGGCCCACTGAAGCTTTCTTT.

The rearrangement links TRBV5-6 to TRBJ1-1, with D possibly matching TRBD1 (5 bases). CDR3 size: 15 residues. CDR1 is SGHDT and CDR2 is YYEEEE in the germline V gene. V was shortened by 1 base and J by 1 base, with 11 bases between the two germline ends. The CDR3: CASSLLGRGNTEAFF. CDR3 nucleotide sequence: TGTGCCAGCAGCTTGCTTGGGAGGGGGAACACTGAAGCTTTCTTT.

V usage is TRBV6-5 and J usage is TRBJ1-3, with D hard to call. This CDR3 spans 14 amino acids. CDR1 is MNHEY, CDR2 SVGAGI, per germline. The V and J ends lost 2 bases and 2 bases respectively, with 7 bases between them. The CDR3 sequence: CASSYGEAGNTIYF. The CDR3 coding sequence is TGTGCCAGCAGTTACGGGGAGGCTGGAAACACCATATATTTT.

The rearrangement joins TRBV5-5 to TRBJ1-2, with 7 bases aligning to TRBD1. V dropped 1 base and J dropped 8; count of bases not matched to a gene: 11. The germline gives CDR1 SGHKS, CDR2 YYEKEE (reference sequence). The CDR3 runs to 15 residues. CDR3 residues: CASSLNLGGGAGYTF. CDR3 nucleotide sequence: TGTGCCAGCAGCTTGAACCTCGGAGGGGGCGCGGGCTACACCTTC.

The chain links TRBV24-1 to TRBJ2-1, with 9 bases lining up with TRBD2. This CDR3 is built from 13 residues. V lost 11 bases to trimming and J lost 5 bases; unmatched junction nucleotides: 6. Germline-derived CDR1 and CDR2 are KGHDR and SFDVKD. The CDR3 DNA reads as TGTGCCAGTTTTGAGCGGGGGGACAATGAGCAGTTCTTC. As protein: CASFERGDNEQFF.

The chain recombines TRBV29-1 with TRBJ1-2; D unclear. The CDR3 is made up of 11 amino acids. V lost 6 bases and J 2 bases, leaving 7 bases between the germline ends. Germline CDR1 is SQVTM and CDR2 is ANQGSEA. CDR3 nucleotide sequence: TGCAGCGTCGTCCAAAACTATGGCTACACCTTC. It is translated as CSVVQNYGYTF.

The gene calls are TRBV30 and TRBJ1-2; TRBD1 agrees at 12 bases. CDR1 is GTSNPN and CDR2 is SVGIG in the germline V gene (reference sequence). The V gene end was trimmed by 3 bases and the J gene end by 7 bases; junction bases not matched to a gene: 6. The CDR3 is 14 residues long. As DNA, the CDR3 is TGTGCCTGGAGGTGGGGACAGGGGGCTGGTGGCTACACCTTC. This translates into CAWRWGQGAGGYTF.

The chain employs TRBV7-9 and TRBJ1-5; 7 nucleotides align to TRBD1. Germline-derived CDR1 and CDR2 are SEHNR and FQNEAQ (reference sequence). Trimming took 2 bases from V and 4 from J; bases not matched to a gene: 2. This CDR3 comprises 14 residues. In DNA, the CDR3 is TGTGCCAGCAGCTTAACAGGGGTTAATCAGCCCCAGCATTTT. Translating gives CASSLTGVNQPQHF. Using reference TRBV7-9 and TRBJ1-5 for the parts outside the CDR3, the full variable domain is DTGVSQNPRHKITKRGQNVTFRCDPISEHNRLYWYRQTLGQGPEFLTYFQNEAQLEKSRLLSDRFSAERPKGSFSTLEIQRTEQGDSAMYLCASSLTGVNQPQHFGDGTRLSIL.

The V gene is TRBV6-5, the J gene TRBJ1-2, with unresolved D. Germline values: CDR1 MNHEY, CDR2 SVGAGI. The CDR3 runs 14 residues. V was shortened by 6 bases and J by 4 bases, with 15 bases between the two germline ends. CDR3: CASSPMGGIYGYTF. CDR3 DNA sequence: TGTGCCAGCAGCCCGATGGGAGGGATCTATGGCTACACCTTC.

The gene calls are TRBV30 and TRBJ1-4, with D hard to call. The CDR3 loop spans 17 amino acids. Germline assignment: CDR1 GTSNPN and CDR2 SVGIG (reference sequence). Trimming left V 0 bases short and J 8 bases short, with 22 bases between. CDR3 region: CAWSVTRSLGRGEKLFF. DNA for the CDR3: TGTGCCTGGAGTGTAACCCGTTCTTTAGGGCGAGGAGAAAAACTGTTTTTT.

This rearrangement joins TRBV19 to TRBJ1-1; D not resolved. CDR3 size: 13 residues. V lost 5 bases and J 1 base, leaving 8 bases between the germline ends. CDR1 is LNHDA and CDR2 is SQIVND in the germline V gene (reference sequence). The DNA for the CDR3 is TGTGCCAGTAGTCGAGACGCGAACACTGAAGCTTTCTTT. It translates to CASSRDANTEAFF. The variable domain in full, completed from reference TRBV19 and TRBJ1-1, reads DGGITQSPKYLFRKEGQNVTLSCEQNLNHDAMYWYRQDPGQGLRLIYYSQIVNDFQKGDIAEGYSVSREKKESFPLTVTSAQKNPTAFYLCASSRDANTEAFFGQGTRLTVV.

The genes are TRBV24-1 and TRBJ2-7; the D gene is possibly TRBD2 (6 bases). The CDR3 is made up of 17 amino acids. Germline V gene data show CDR1 as KGHDR and CDR2 as SFDVKD. Trimming cost V 5 bases and J 3 bases, with 22 bases left between them. The CDR3 protein is CATSAYSLRTGDYEQYF. The CDR3 coding sequence is TGTGCCACCAGTGCCTATTCCTTGAGGACGGGAGACTACGAGCAGTACTTC.

The chain recombines TRBV29-1 with TRBJ2-1, with D possibly being TRBD1 (5 bases). The V end was cut by 7 bases, the J end by 2 bases, with 12 bases between. The CDR3 is made up of 13 amino acids. Germline values: CDR1 SQVTM, CDR2 ANQGSEA. CDR3 sequence reads: CSAGHLPYNEQFF. In nucleotides, the CDR3 is TGCAGCGCTGGACACCTCCCCTACAATGAGCAGTTCTTC.

The DNA of the CDR3 is TGTGCCAGCAGTTCCGGCTCAAACACCATATATTTT. Its protein product is CASSSGSNTIYF. V gene TRBV6-5 combines with J gene TRBJ1-3; the D is unclear. This CDR3 has 12 residues. V was clipped by 4 bases and J by 6 bases, with 7 bases between them. The V gene's germline CDR1 is MNHEY and CDR2 SVGAGI.

The chain employs TRBV11-2 and TRBJ2-1, with D hard to call. The germline V gene has CDR1 SGHAT and CDR2 FQNNGV. CDR3 length: 14 amino acids. Between the trimmed V and J ends, which lost 5 bases and 5 bases, there was a span of 13 bases. CDR3 in amino acids: CASSPRRKHNEQFF. The CDR3 nucleotides read TGTGCCAGCAGCCCCCGCAGAAAGCACAATGAGCAGTTCTTC.

The chain couples TRBV27 to TRBJ2-7, with 7 bases fitting TRBD1. Unmatched junction bases numbered 7, after V lost 8 bases and J lost 0 bases. CDR1 is MNHEY, CDR2 SMNVEV, per germline (reference sequence). The CDR3 runs 14 residues. CDR3 coding DNA: TGTGCCAGCTGGGACAGCCTCGGCTCCTACGAGCAGTACTTC. It is translated as CASWDSLGSYEQYF.

J is TRBJ2-7 and V is TRBV19, with 12 bases identical to TRBD1. In germline, CDR1 is LNHDA, CDR2 SQIVND (reference sequence). The ends lost 6 bases at V and 7 bases at J; junction bases unmatched: 10. CDR3 length: 15 amino acids. As DNA, the CDR3 is TGTGCCAGTAGCGTTCGGGGACAGGGGGCGATTGAGCAGTACTTC. It specifies CASSVRGQGAIEQYF.

The chain recombines TRBV3-1 (or the pseudogene TRBV3-2) with TRBJ2-3; TRBD1 or TRBD2 may be the D gene (5 bases each). Looked up from germline, CDR1 is LGHDT and CDR2 is YNNKEL (reference sequence). The CDR3 extends over 16 amino acids. V lost 0 bases, J lost 2 bases, and 12 bases lay in between. The CDR3 DNA reads as TGTGCCAGCAGCCAAGATCGAGGGGATTACACAGATACGCAGTATTTT. This gives the protein CASSQDRGDYTDTQYF.

The chain is built from TRBV24-1 and TRBJ2-1; D call uncertain. The CDR3 sequence is 14 residues long. Germline V CDR1 and CDR2: KGHDR, SFDVKD. Trimming removed 4 bases from V and 6 bases from J, with 12 bases in between. CDR3 amino acids: CATSDPLTLNEQFF. CDR3 nucleotide sequence: TGTGCCACCAGTGACCCCTTGACGCTCAATGAGCAGTTCTTC.

The rearrangement links TRBV7-9 to TRBJ1-1, with a tentative D call TRBD1 (6 bases). V was clipped by 6 bases and J by 2 bases, with 13 bases between them. Germline assignment: CDR1 SEHNR and CDR2 FQNEAQ (reference sequence). The CDR3 runs to 14 residues. Here the CDR3 DNA reads TGTGCCAGCAGAAAGGACAGCCGAAACACTGAAGCTTTCTTT. This gives the protein CASRKDSRNTEAFF.

This clone came up once. This sequence joins TRBV3-1 (or the pseudogene TRBV3-2) and TRBJ1-1, with D unresolved. Germline lookup yields CDR1 LGHDT and CDR2 YNNKEL (reference sequence). The V end was cut by 1 base, the J end by 4 bases, with 4 bases between. The CDR3 has 12 residues. The DNA for the CDR3 is TGTGCCAGCAGCCAAGGTCGCACTGAAGCTTTCTTT. Translated, it gives CASSQGRTEAFF.

This sequence joins TRBV7-8 and TRBJ1-4, with D hard to call. The CDR3 covers 14 residues. Germline CDR1 SGHVS, CDR2 FQNEAQ. V was shortened by 6 bases and J by 8 bases, with 16 bases between the two germline ends. CDR3 loop: CASRSGRVREKLFF. For the CDR3, the DNA is TGTGCCAGCAGGAGCGGGCGGGTTCGGGAAAAACTGTTTTTT.

The chain combines TRBV12-3 or TRBV12-4 with TRBJ1-1; D remains ambiguous. V shed 5 bases and J shed 6 bases, with 10 bases lying between them. This CDR3 comprises 12 residues. The CDR3 here is CASSENGAEAFF. The DNA of the CDR3 is TGTGCCAGCAGTGAAAACGGGGCTGAAGCTTTCTTT.

This clone was seen only once. The rearrangement links TRBV10-3 to TRBJ2-7; the match to TRBD2 covers 11 bases. This CDR3 is 14 amino acids long. The germline gives CDR1 ENHRY, CDR2 SYGVKD. Losses at the gene ends were 6 bases for V and 3 bases for J; bases not matched to a gene: 4. The CDR3 DNA follows: TGTGCCATCAGGACTAGCGGGACTAACTACGAGCAGTACTTC. Protein product: CAIRTSGTNYEQYF.

The J gene is TRBJ1-3, the V gene TRBV5-1; D not certain. CDR3 length: 14 residues. The germline V and J ends were trimmed by 0 bases and 4 bases, with 8 bases remaining between them. Germline-derived CDR1 and CDR2 are SGHRS and YFSETQ. CDR3 residues: CASSLDEGGNTIYF. CDR3 nucleotides: TGCGCCAGCAGCTTGGATGAGGGAGGAAACACCATATATTTT.

The genes are TRBV7-9 and TRBJ1-2; a weak D match, TRBD1 (5 bases). This CDR3 is 13 amino acids long. Germline-derived CDR1 and CDR2 are SEHNR and FQNEAQ (reference sequence). Between the trimmed V and J ends, which lost 0 bases and 6 bases, there was a span of 8 bases. This CDR3 is CASSLAGTHGYTF. The DNA for the CDR3 is TGTGCCAGCAGCTTAGCCGGGACGCATGGCTACACCTTC.